A single sample gave rise to the 6 T cell receptor beta chains below, sequenced in a study of blood T cell repertoires in COVID-19. Generated by immunoSEQ multiplex PCR, the TCRdb table keeps only in-frame clones and is missing some. Here the sample spans about 370,000 clones, roughly 90% being singletons. The sequencing sample was made of peripheral blood. Receptor source: a woman aged 30 to 39 with COVID-19, enrolled during active disease.

V is TRBV7-6 and J is TRBJ1-4; 8 bases agree with TRBD1. The CDR3 length is 16 residues. In germline, CDR1 is SGHVS, CDR2 FNYEAQ. Trimming at V came to 1 base and at J to 1 base, leaving 2 bases not matched to a gene. CDR3 in amino acids: CASSLGRGLTNEKLFF. For the CDR3, the DNA is TGTGCCAGCAGCTTAGGCAGGGGGCTAACTAATGAAAAACTGTTTTTT. Drawing the rest from reference TRBV7-6 and TRBJ1-4, the complete variable domain is GAGVSQSPRYKVTKRGQDVALRCDPISGHVSLYWYRQALGQGPEFLTYFNYEAQQDKSGLPNDRFSAERPEGSISTLTIQRTEQRDSAMYRCASSLGRGLTNEKLFFGSGTQLSVL.

This clone showed up just a few times. This chain uses TRBV6-2 or TRBV6-3 with TRBJ1-5; TRBD1 aligns across 12 bases. Trimming at V came to 5 bases and at J to 6 bases, leaving 8 bases not matched to a gene. Germline-derived CDR1 and CDR2 are MNHEY and SVGEGT. This CDR3 has 16 amino acids. CDR3 sequence reads: CASSPTGTGGRQPQHF. In DNA form, the CDR3 reads TGTGCCAGCAGTCCGACCGGGACAGGGGGCCGTCAGCCCCAGCATTTT.

The chain joins TRBV29-1 to TRBJ1-2; possible D gene TRBD1, 5 bases. CDR1 is SQVTM, CDR2 ANQGSEA, per germline. Trimming cost V 3 bases and J 4 bases, with 15 bases left between them. The CDR3 contains 14 residues. CDR3 in amino acids: CSVEPGLHTYGYTF. The DNA of the CDR3 is TGCAGCGTTGAGCCGGGACTCCACACCTATGGCTACACCTTC. The full variable domain, with the rest looked up from reference TRBV29-1 and TRBJ1-2, is SAVISQKPSRDICQRGTSLTIQCQVDSQVTMMFWYRQQPGQSLTLIATANQGSEATYESGFVIDKFPISRPNLTFSTLTVSNMSPEDSSIYLCSVEPGLHTYGYTFGSGTRLTVV.

The CDR3, as DNA: TGTGCCAGCTCTACAGGGGGTCCCTACGAGCAGTACTTC. Amino acids: CASSTGGPYEQYF. The J gene is TRBJ2-7, the V gene TRBV19; 8 bases are a match to TRBD1. V trimming: 9 bases; J trimming: 2 bases; junction bases outside the gene matches: 6. Germline V gene sequence: CDR1 LNHDA, CDR2 SQIVND (reference sequence). This CDR3 has 13 amino acids.

V is TRBV24-1 and J is TRBJ1-1; D might be TRBD1 (5 bases). V was cut by 6 bases and J by 9 bases, with 13 bases left in between. CDR3 size: 12 residues. CDR1 and CDR2 from the germline V gene are KGHDR and SFDVKD. The CDR3 region is CATSRDQGKAFF. Written as DNA, the CDR3 is TGTGCCACCAGTCGAGACCAGGGTAAAGCTTTCTTT.

DNA of the CDR3: TGTGCACTGAGCTCCTACAATGAGCAGTTCTTC. Amino acid sequence: CALSSYNEQFF. The rearrangement uses TRBV6-6 and TRBJ2-1, with D unclear. The V gene's germline CDR1 is MNHNY and CDR2 SVGAGI (reference sequence). The CDR3 extends over 11 amino acids.